This T cell receptor beta chain emerged from a study of T-cell reconstitution after alpha-beta-depleted transplantation in children. Study results and caveats: Among T cells one year after transplant, newly produced cells accounted for most counts and diversity. Reports say that about two months after transplant, the alpha-beta T cells came out of several hundred graft clones that had expanded.

This clonotype has just a few counts. Antigen: not known. Germline loops: CDR1 SGHVS, CDR2 FNYEAQ. The CDR3 totals 15 residues. Deletions cut 5 bases from V and 6 bases from J, with 19 bases between. Unique molecular identifiers featured in how the TCRbeta library was prepared. In TCRdb, the PCR reads were re-called with MiXCR into one record per CDR3 protein. Of some 300,000 distinct CDR3 sequences listed, over 7% are singletons. This TCR came from a female patient aged 2-10 years who had a stem cell transplant for Fanconi anemia, so the T cells may come from the graft donor. J is TRBJ1-1 and V is TRBV7-6; a possible D gene is TRBD1 (6 bases). Sequenced material: peripheral blood, taken 360 days after TCRalphabeta/CD19-depleted stem cell transplant. DNA of the CDR3: TGTGCCAGCAGCCCCCCCCTACAGGGTGTCTCTGAAGCTTTCTTT. Its translation is CASSPPLQGVSEAFF.